Listed below are T cell receptor beta chains from one sample, sequenced in a study of T cell repertoires in cytomegalovirus infection. MiXCR, applied by TCRdb to the reads, yields one record per CDR3 protein. The sample has some 270,000 distinct CDR3 sequences; over 15% are singletons. The sequencing sample was made of CD8+ T cells from PBMCs. These receptor sequences come from a human donor in good health (CMV status not recorded). Some clones in this sample may be carry-over from other donors' samples. Both conserved end residues are trimmed from each CDR3.

j_gene: TRBJ2-7; v_gene: TRBV5-6; CDR3aa: ASSLEGRGPSYEQY
j_gene: TRBJ2-1; v_gene: TRBV6-5; CDR3aa: ASSYSIGSDNEQF
j_gene: TRBJ2-7; v_gene: TRBV12-3/TRBV12-4; CDR3aa: ASSLVAPTGGEQY
j_gene: TRBJ1-1; v_gene: TRBV11-2; CDR3aa: ASSLEGRMNTEAF
j_gene: TRBJ2-7; v_gene: TRBV6-1; CDR3aa: ASSEVRTAYEQY
j_gene: TRBJ1-3; v_gene: TRBV5-5; CDR3aa: ASSSQGNSGNTIY
j_gene: TRBJ1-2; v_gene: TRBV13; CDR3aa: ASSVSRGDYGYT
j_gene: TRBJ1-5; v_gene: TRBV12-5; CDR3aa: ASGAGPLNQPQH
j_gene: TRBJ2-1; v_gene: TRBV14; CDR3aa: ASSQFAGVGSYNEQF
j_gene: TRBJ2-3; v_gene: TRBV7-9; CDR3aa: VTPRDFRTDTQY
j_gene: TRBJ2-7; v_gene: TRBV10-2; CDR3aa: ASSMSGEQY
j_gene: TRBJ2-5; v_gene: TRBV6-5; CDR3aa: ASSYSAPPETQY
j_gene: TRBJ2-1; v_gene: TRBV4-1; CDR3aa: ASSQGLGESEQF
j_gene: TRBJ1-2; v_gene: TRBV5-1; CDR3aa: ASSLGTGPEANYGYT
j_gene: TRBJ2-3; v_gene: TRBV4-3; CDR3aa: ASSQDRFGGGATDTQY
j_gene: TRBJ2-7; v_gene: TRBV6-1; CDR3aa: ASSEAGQYEQY
j_gene: TRBJ2-7; v_gene: TRBV4-2; CDR3aa: ASSQSISRGASYEQY
j_gene: TRBJ1-6; v_gene: TRBV7-2; CDR3aa: ASSLGGAMSNSPLH
j_gene: TRBJ2-3; v_gene: TRBV13; CDR3aa: ASSLLPTSGGVPTDTQY
j_gene: TRBJ1-1; v_gene: TRBV28; CDR3aa: ASRRGTGDRNTEAF
j_gene: TRBJ1-1; v_gene: TRBV4-1; CDR3aa: ASSNRGNTEAF
j_gene: TRBJ1-6; v_gene: TRBV7-3; CDR3aa: ASSSGKEEASPLH
j_gene: TRBJ2-7; v_gene: TRBV6-6; CDR3aa: ASSTPGQGFHEQY
j_gene: TRBJ2-7; v_gene: TRBV4-1; CDR3aa: ASSPQDGTEEQY
j_gene: TRBJ2-7; v_gene: TRBV15; CDR3aa: ATSNTGLREQY
j_gene: TRBJ2-3; v_gene: TRBV20-1; CDR3aa: SARDTRWGVWSKRKKGVTQY
j_gene: TRBJ2-7; v_gene: TRBV27; CDR3aa: ASSNYRGDHEQY
j_gene: TRBJ1-2; v_gene: TRBV20-1; CDR3aa: SAYHRDRGNYGYT
j_gene: TRBJ1-4; v_gene: TRBV29-1; CDR3aa: SVPDRQNEKLF
j_gene: TRBJ2-7; v_gene: TRBV7-8; CDR3aa: ASSLVLAGDSYEQY
j_gene: TRBJ2-3; v_gene: TRBV7-8; CDR3aa: ASSLNWSPTDTQY
j_gene: TRBJ2-3; v_gene: TRBV12-3/TRBV12-4; CDR3aa: ASSLRGAADTQY
j_gene: TRBJ2-7; v_gene: TRBV6-1; CDR3aa: ASTGLAGGGASYEQY
j_gene: TRBJ1-1; v_gene: TRBV28; CDR3aa: ASSLQLGQGEKNTEAF
j_gene: TRBJ2-2; v_gene: TRBV7-2; CDR3aa: ASSIEGTDTYTGELF
j_gene: TRBJ2-7; v_gene: TRBV10-3; CDR3aa: AISVFGLTYEQY
j_gene: TRBJ2-7; v_gene: TRBV13; CDR3aa: ASSWGRRSYEQY
j_gene: TRBJ2-1; v_gene: TRBV12-3/TRBV12-4; CDR3aa: ASSPRGVYYNEQF
j_gene: TRBJ1-1; v_gene: TRBV7-2; CDR3aa: ASSLAGFMNTEAF
j_gene: TRBJ2-1; v_gene: TRBV28; CDR3aa: ASSPGTSGGARNEQF
j_gene: TRBJ2-1; v_gene: TRBV7-8; CDR3aa: ASSSLGLAGKYNEQF
j_gene: TRBJ1-1; v_gene: TRBV6-4; CDR3aa: ASGNGSTEAF
j_gene: TRBJ2-7; v_gene: TRBV7-2; CDR3aa: ASSPTLRVHEQY
j_gene: TRBJ2-1; v_gene: TRBV6-2/TRBV6-3; CDR3aa: ATRQGFEQF
j_gene: TRBJ2-1; v_gene: TRBV6-2/TRBV6-3; CDR3aa: ASRNLPSGRNNEQF